These 6 T cell receptor beta chains were sequenced from one sample in a study of cytomegalovirus exposure and HLA in healthy donors. Method: immunoSEQ multiplex PCR; TCRdb's copy keeps in-frame clones and lacks some. Among under 400,000 clones listed, 86% were seen once. Input material: PBMCs. The receptors derive from a young woman in good health and CMV-seronegative.

J is TRBJ2-2 and V is TRBV7-9; 7 bases are shared with TRBD2. The germline gives CDR1 SEHNR, CDR2 FQNEAQ (reference sequence). The V gene end was trimmed by 7 bases and the J gene end by 3 bases; junction bases not matched to a gene: 11. The CDR3 totals 16 residues. The DNA of the CDR3 is TGTGCCAGCAAGGGTCCGTTGCGGGAGTACACCGGGGAGCTGTTTTTT. This codes for CASKGPLREYTGELFF.

V usage is TRBV6-1 and J usage is TRBJ2-3; 7 positions agree with TRBD2. The CDR3 extends over 14 amino acids. Losses at the gene ends were 8 bases for V and 2 bases for J; bases not matched to a gene: 7. Germline V CDR1 and CDR2: MNHNS, SASEGT. The CDR3 DNA is TGTGCCAGCTACGAGCGGGGTCACACAGATACGCAGTATTTT. This encodes CASYERGHTDTQYF.

This clone has only one observation. The chain links TRBV9 to TRBJ2-3, with D tentatively TRBD1 (5 bases). Deletions cut 0 bases from V and 0 bases from J, with 11 bases between. The CDR3 extends over 16 amino acids. The germline V gene encodes CDR1 SGDLS and CDR2 YYNGEE. This chain's CDR3 is CASSVGSRGSTDTQYF. The CDR3 DNA is TGTGCCAGCAGCGTAGGCAGTAGGGGCAGCACAGATACGCAGTATTTT.

The chain joins TRBV11-2 to TRBJ1-1; 8 bases fit TRBD1. Trimming cost V 3 bases and J 3 bases; bases outside gene matches: 0. In germline, CDR1 is SGHAT, CDR2 FQNNGV. CDR3 length: 13 residues. CDR3 nucleotides: TGTGCCAGCAGCTTGACAGGGGACACTGAAGCTTTCTTT. Its translation: CASSLTGDTEAFF.

This clone appeared a few times. The rearrangement joins TRBV6-1 to TRBJ2-7; D is possibly TRBD2 (5 bases). The germline V gene has CDR1 MNHNS and CDR2 SASEGT. The CDR3 contains 12 residues. For the CDR3, the DNA is TGTGCTGGGCGTCCGGGGAGCTACGAGCAGTACTTC. Translating it yields CAGRPGSYEQYF.

This clone was detected a few times. This chain connects TRBV28 to TRBJ2-7; 9 bases agree with TRBD2. This CDR3 region has 13 residues. Unmatched junction bases numbered 3, after V lost 7 bases and J lost 2 bases. Germline V lookup: CDR1 MDHEN, CDR2 SYDVKM. The CDR3: CASNAGGPYEQYF. CDR3 in DNA: TGTGCCAGCAATGCGGGAGGGCCCTACGAGCAGTACTTC.